What follows describes a single TCR beta chain. Its antigen is as yet unknown. The CDR3 has 15 residues. CDR1 and CDR2 (germline): DFQATT, SNEGSKA (reference sequence). The J segment lost 1 base and the V segment lost 5 bases, leaving 5 bases of the junction unmatched. Specified time point: newly diagnosed GD, antithyroid drugs for less than 3 months. Construction of the TCR library relied on RNA isolated from PBMCs. The record originates from a study of regulatory T cells in long-lasting Graves disease. Broader study findings: Persistent disease preferred TRBV28, TRBJ1-2 and TRBJ2-5; new disease, TRBV20-1 and TRBJ2-1.

In building TCR beta libraries, iRepertoire HTBI primers were used together with Arm-PCR of CDR3 regions. Via MiXCR, TCRdb re-called the multiplex PCR reads, giving one row per CDR3 protein. The table shows hundreds of thousands of distinct CDR3 sequences, with roughly 15% occurring only once. The data were also submitted as part of a second study, on T cells in Graves' hyperthyroidism and ophthalmopathy. That source notes: Carried out on the TCR CDR3, a first-round RT-PCR used the HTBI primer set.

V gene TRBV20-1 combines with J gene TRBJ1-5, with 10 bases that match TRBD1. This specimen was peripheral blood mononuclear cells (PBMCs), taken at new diagnosis, from a patient treated with antithyroid drugs. The clonotype was recovered from a man between 18 and 35 years old with Graves disease. The CDR3 protein is CSAQTGGGSNQPQHF. As DNA, the CDR3 is TGCAGTGCTCAGACAGGGGGCGGGAGCAATCAGCCCCAGCATTTT.